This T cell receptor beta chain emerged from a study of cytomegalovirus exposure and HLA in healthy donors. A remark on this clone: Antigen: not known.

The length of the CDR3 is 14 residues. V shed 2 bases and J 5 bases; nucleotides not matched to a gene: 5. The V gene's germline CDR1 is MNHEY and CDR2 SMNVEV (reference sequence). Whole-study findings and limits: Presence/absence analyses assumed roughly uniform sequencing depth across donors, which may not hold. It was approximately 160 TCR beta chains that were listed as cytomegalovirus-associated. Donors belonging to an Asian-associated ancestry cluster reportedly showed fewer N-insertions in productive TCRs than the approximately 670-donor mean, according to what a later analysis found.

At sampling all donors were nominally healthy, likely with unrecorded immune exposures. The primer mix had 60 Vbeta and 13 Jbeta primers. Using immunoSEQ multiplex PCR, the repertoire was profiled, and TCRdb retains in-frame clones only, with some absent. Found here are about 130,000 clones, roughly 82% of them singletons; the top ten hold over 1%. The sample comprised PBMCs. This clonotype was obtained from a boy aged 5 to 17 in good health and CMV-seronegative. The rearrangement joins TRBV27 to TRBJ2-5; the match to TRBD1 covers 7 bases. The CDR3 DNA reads TGTGCCAGCAGTTTAACAGGGGTGGGGGAGACCCAGTACTTC. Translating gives CASSLTGVGETQYF.